This T cell receptor (beta chain) originates from a study of blood T cell repertoires in COVID-19. Looking at the study overall: Specimens from acute and convalescent COVID-19 originated in the United States, Italy and Spain. Sources were T cells, B-cell-depleted T cells, or PBMCs; the material itself was cDNA or gDNA.

The ends were cut back, 4 bases at V and 2 bases at J, with 12 bases in the middle. The CDR3 loop spans 15 amino acids. Germline V CDR1 and CDR2: SGHNT, YYREEE (reference sequence). Original processing notes: Reference gene primers were amplified, and this amplification served to estimate nucleated cell counts. Sequencing was performed with immunoSEQ multiplex PCR; in TCRdb, only in-frame clones are kept and a portion is missing. V and J calls and clone size come straight from that table; D and trimming were deduced from the DNA. Of about 250,000 clones in the sample, about 88% were seen once. Material for sequencing was peripheral blood. This receptor was identified in a woman between 40 and 55 years old who had recovered from COVID-19. This chain connects TRBV5-4 to TRBJ2-2, with TRBD2 as a possible D gene (7 bases). This chain's CDR3 is CASSHGGPNTGELFF. The CDR3, as DNA: TGTGCCAGCAGCCACGGGGGGCCTAACACCGGGGAGCTGTTTTTT.